Included here is one TCR beta chain sequence, with context. Its antigen is undetermined. The sample is drawn from a study of chemoradiotherapy in HPV16-positive cancers. Study-level background: Candidate HPV-specific clones and shared TCR motifs came from a couple of HPV16-positive patients.

Germline CDR1 GTSNPN, CDR2 SVGIG (reference sequence). V shed 1 base and J 0 bases; nucleotides not matched to a gene: 3. The CDR3 is 18 residues long. Using immunoSEQ multiplex PCR, the repertoire was profiled, and TCRdb retains in-frame clones only, with some absent. The data contain 40,000 to 60,000 clones, 90% of them singletons. Study results and caveats: During treatment, candidate HPV-specific clones and E7-related motifs expanded in tumor. In HPV16-positive patients, HPV-responsive T-cell expansion tracked better recurrence-free survival.

This receptor was identified in a human donor with HPV-associated anogenital cancer. This specimen was blood, taken from a patient who underwent chemoradiotherapy. The rearrangement uses TRBV30 and TRBJ2-6, with 13 bases matching TRBD2. The CDR3: CAWSEGLAGFSGANVLTF. In DNA, the CDR3 is TGTGCCTGGAGTGAGGGACTAGCGGGATTCTCTGGGGCCAACGTCCTGACTTTC.